The 11 T cell receptor beta chains reported below all come from one sample, sequenced in a study of T cells after yellow fever vaccination. Using its own MiXCR run on the 5' RACE reads, TCRdb lists one record per CDR3 protein. The sample yields roughly 250,000 distinct CDR3 sequences, 10% to 15% seen once. The material sequenced was CD4+ T cells sorted from PBMCs, taken 45 days after the yellow fever booster vaccination. These receptors were obtained from a man aged 30 to 45 who received the YFV17D yellow fever vaccine.

This chain uses TRBV5-1 with TRBJ2-5; TRBD1 might be the D (6 bases). Germline V lookup: CDR1 SGHRS, CDR2 YFSETQ. CDR3 length: 14 amino acids. Trimming removed 3 bases from V and 3 bases from J, with 12 bases in between. The CDR3 is CASSSGQGKETQYF. The CDR3 DNA is TGCGCCAGCAGCTCGGGACAAGGCAAAGAGACCCAGTACTTC.

This clonotype appeared a few times. The J gene is TRBJ1-1, the V gene TRBV20-1; D unclear. Between the trimmed V and J ends, which lost 0 bases and 11 bases, there was a span of 13 bases. There are 12 residues in the CDR3. From germline, CDR1 is DFQATT and CDR2 SNEGSKA (reference sequence). The DNA for the CDR3 is TGCAGTGCTAGAGATGAGAGTATTGGGGCTTTCTTT. Translation gives CSARDESIGAFF.

This clonotype appeared a few times. The chain combines TRBV20-1 with TRBJ1-1, with D hard to call. The CDR3 is 15 amino acids. The germline V and J ends were trimmed by 2 bases and 1 base, with 14 bases remaining between them. Germline CDR1 and CDR2: DFQATT and SNEGSKA (reference sequence). Here the CDR3 DNA reads TGCAGTGCTAGATCCCAAGGTGTCGGGAACACTGAAGCTTTCTTT. Its protein is CSARSQGVGNTEAFF.

The rearrangement links TRBV7-2 to TRBJ2-7; 7 positions match TRBD2. Per the germline V gene, CDR1 is SGHTA and CDR2 is FQGNSA. After removal of 3 bases from V and 2 bases from J, the junction contained 4 bases not matched to a gene. CDR3 length: 14 residues. Written as DNA, the CDR3 is TGTGCCAGCAGCTTCTCTAGCGGAACCTACGAGCAGTACTTC. It is translated as CASSFSSGTYEQYF.

This clonotype was counted only a few times. This chain connects TRBV6-5 to TRBJ1-1, with a tentative D call TRBD1 (6 bases). Trimming cost V 5 bases and J 1 base, with 14 bases left between them. This CDR3 has 15 residues. Per germline, CDR1 MNHEY and CDR2 SVGAGI. The CDR3: CASSMLQGQNTEAFF. The CDR3 DNA is TGTGCCAGCAGTATGCTTCAGGGGCAGAACACTGAAGCTTTCTTT.

This clonotype was detected only a few times. The chain recombines TRBV12-3 or TRBV12-4 with TRBJ2-7, with D tentatively TRBD1 (6 bases). The CDR3 has 13 amino acids. Trimming removed 6 bases at V and 2 bases at J, with 11 bases between. CDR3 loop: CASRQGDTYEQYF. The CDR3 nucleotides are TGTGCCAGCAGGCAAGGGGACACCTACGAGCAGTACTTC.

This clonotype has just a few counts. The chain uses TRBV7-2 and TRBJ2-7, with a tentative D call TRBD2 (6 bases). The CDR3 totals 14 residues. The germline gives CDR1 SGHTA, CDR2 FQGNSA. V was pared by 4 bases and J by 2 bases, with 12 bases between. The CDR3 DNA follows: TGTGCCAGCAGCTCCCGGACTAATCCCTACGAGCAGTACTTC. This gives the protein CASSSRTNPYEQYF.

The chain combines TRBV6-1 with TRBJ2-3; no clear D. Trimming took off 5 bases at V and 3 bases at J, with 15 bases between the two ends. The CDR3 consists of 15 residues. The germline V gene encodes CDR1 MNHNS and CDR2 SASEGT. CDR3 amino acids: CASSLTPSRTDTQYF. The CDR3 nucleotides are TGTGCCAGCAGTCTAACCCCGTCAAGGACAGATACGCAGTATTTT.

V is TRBV20-1 and J is TRBJ2-7, with a possible D match to TRBD2 (6 bases). CDR3 size: 13 residues. Trimming removed 2 bases at V and 4 bases at J, with 12 bases between. Germline CDR1 DFQATT, CDR2 SNEGSKA (reference sequence). CDR3 protein: CSARSGLYYEQYF. The CDR3 DNA sequence: TGCAGTGCTAGATCGGGACTGTATTACGAGCAGTACTTC.

The genes are TRBV24-1 and TRBJ2-7; 7 bases are shared with TRBD2. There are 13 residues in the CDR3. After removal of 7 bases from V and 2 bases from J, the junction contained 4 bases not matched to a gene. Germline CDR1 reads KGHDR; CDR2 reads SFDVKD. The CDR3 spells CATRASGTYEQYF. The CDR3 DNA follows: TGTGCCACCAGGGCTAGCGGAACCTACGAGCAGTACTTC.

This CDR3 reads CASSRISGANVLTF. The CDR3, as DNA: TGTGCCAGCAGCCGCATCTCTGGGGCCAACGTCCTGACTTTC. The genes are TRBV7-9 and TRBJ2-6; D ambiguous. Germline CDR1 is SEHNR and CDR2 is FQNEAQ (reference sequence). This CDR3 spans 14 amino acids. Trimming removed 5 bases from V and 0 bases from J, with 5 bases in between.